The next 7 T cell receptor beta chains were all read from a single sample in a study of T cell responses to AZD1222 COVID-19 vaccine. Sequencing used immunoSEQ multiplex PCR; TCRdb keeps in-frame clones, though not all of them. Of about 120,000 clones in the sample, 80% to 90% were seen once. The material was peripheral blood, obtained on day 0 of AZD1222 vaccination. Receptor source: an adult in good health.

This chain uses TRBV9 with TRBJ1-2; the match to TRBD1 covers 10 bases. Germline lookup yields CDR1 SGDLS and CDR2 YYNGEE. Trimming took 4 bases from V and 4 from J; bases not matched to a gene: 7. The CDR3 contains 15 residues. CDR3 nucleotides: TGTGCCAGCAGCCCCGGGACAGGGGTTTCCTATGGCTACACCTTC. Residues: CASSPGTGVSYGYTF.

The chain combines TRBV10-2 with TRBJ1-1; perhaps TRBD1 as D (5 bases). V shed 3 bases and J shed 11 bases, with 16 bases lying between them. The CDR3 runs to 13 residues. CDR1 WSHSY and CDR2 SAAADI come from the germline V gene. CDR3 nucleotides: TGCGCCAGCAGTGATTTAGGGCAGGGTACGGCTTTCTTT. Amino acid sequence: CASSDLGQGTAFF.

The gene calls are TRBV28 and TRBJ2-7; possible D gene TRBD2, 7 bases. This CDR3 spans 15 amino acids. V shed 6 bases and J shed 2 bases, with 17 bases lying between them. CDR1 is MDHEN and CDR2 is SYDVKM in the germline V gene. As DNA, the CDR3 is TGTGCCAGCAGCTTCGGGGGGCTAATTGCCTACGAGCAGTACTTC. Its protein is CASSFGGLIAYEQYF.

This clone was observed a handful of times. The chain is built from TRBV7-2 and TRBJ1-2; 9 bases map to TRBD1. J was trimmed by 3 bases and V by 5 bases; bases with no gene match: 13. The V gene's germline CDR1 is SGHTA and CDR2 FQGNSA. This CDR3 is built from 17 residues. CDR3 in DNA: TGTGCCAGCAGCACTAACACCGGGACAGGGAGCCACTATGGCTACACCTTC. Translation: CASSTNTGTGSHYGYTF. The full variable domain, rest sourced from reference TRBV7-2 and TRBJ1-2, is GAGVSQSPSNKVTEKGKDVELRCDPISGHTALYWYRQSLGQGLEFLIYFQGNSAPDKSGLPSDRFSAERTGGSVSTLTIQRTQQEDSAVYLCASSTNTGTGSHYGYTFGSGTRLTVV.

This chain uses TRBV7-8 with TRBJ2-1, with 9 nucleotides matching TRBD1. Germline values: CDR1 SGHVS, CDR2 FQNEAQ. Trimming took 5 bases from V and 7 from J; bases not matched to a gene: 9. This CDR3 comprises 15 residues. The CDR3 nucleotides read TGTGCCAGCAGCCTTCGGACAGGGGTGAGGAATGAGCAGTTCTTC. It yields the protein CASSLRTGVRNEQFF. Using reference TRBV7-8 and TRBJ2-1 for the parts outside the CDR3, the full variable domain is GAGVSQSPRYKVAKRGQDVALRCDPISGHVSLFWYQQALGQGPEFLTYFQNEAQLDKSGLPSDRFFAERPEGSVSTLKIQRTQQEDSAVYLCASSLRTGVRNEQFFGPGTRLTVL.

This chain connects TRBV25-1 to TRBJ2-1, with D possibly being TRBD1 or TRBD2 (6 bases each). Trimming took off 3 bases at V and 5 bases at J, with 20 bases between the two ends. In germline, CDR1 is MGHDK, CDR2 SYGVNS. This CDR3 is 17 amino acids long. The CDR3 protein is CASSDRDILGGHNEQFF. The CDR3 DNA follows: TGTGCCAGCAGTGACAGGGACATTCTTGGAGGGCACAATGAGCAGTTCTTC.

V gene TRBV19 combines with J gene TRBJ1-5, with D perhaps TRBD1 (5 bases). The CDR3 consists of 13 residues. V gave up 5 bases and J gave up 6 bases, with 11 bases separating them. CDR1 and CDR2 (germline): LNHDA, SQIVND (reference sequence). The CDR3, as DNA: TGTGCCAGTAGTGGCTTTGGGGGTCAGCCCCAGCATTTT. Protein product: CASSGFGGQPQHF. The complete variable domain, with remaining parts taken from reference TRBV19 and TRBJ1-5, reads DGGITQSPKYLFRKEGQNVTLSCEQNLNHDAMYWYRQDPGQGLRLIYYSQIVNDFQKGDIAEGYSVSREKKESFPLTVTSAQKNPTAFYLCASSGFGGQPQHFGDGTRLSIL.